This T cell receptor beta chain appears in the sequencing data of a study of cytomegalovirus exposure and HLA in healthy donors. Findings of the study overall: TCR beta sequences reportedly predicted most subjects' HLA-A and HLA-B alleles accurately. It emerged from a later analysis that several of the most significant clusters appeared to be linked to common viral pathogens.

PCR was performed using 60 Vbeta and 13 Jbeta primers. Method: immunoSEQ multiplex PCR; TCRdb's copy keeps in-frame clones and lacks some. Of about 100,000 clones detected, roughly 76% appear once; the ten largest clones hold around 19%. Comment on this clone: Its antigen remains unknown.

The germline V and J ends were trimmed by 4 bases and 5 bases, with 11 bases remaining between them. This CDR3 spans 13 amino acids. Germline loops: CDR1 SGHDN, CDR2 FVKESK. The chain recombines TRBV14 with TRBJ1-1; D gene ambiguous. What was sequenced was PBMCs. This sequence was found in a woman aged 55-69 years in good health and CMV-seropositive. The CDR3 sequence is CASSLLLETEAFF. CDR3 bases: TGTGCCAGCAGCCTCCTACTAGAGACTGAAGCTTTCTTT.